This T cell receptor (beta chain) was sequenced for a study of response to subunit inactivated influenza vaccine. General study results and limits: After each seasonal influenza vaccination, few new T cells are recruited, the authors suggested.

CDR3 length: 15 residues. V lost 2 bases and J 2 bases, leaving 13 bases between the germline ends. CDR1 SGHRS and CDR2 YFSETQ come from the germline V gene. Concerning this clonotype itself: Its antigen is currently unknown.

TCRdb recomputed calls from the RT-PCR reads with MiXCR, one row per CDR3 protein. The table lists 450,000 to 550,000 distinct CDR3 sequences, 25% of them singletons, with less than 2.5% in the top ten. This TCR was recovered from a middle-aged man who received an inactivated influenza vaccine. V gene TRBV5-1 combines with J gene TRBJ1-2, with no clear D. The source material was CD4+ T cells sorted from PBMCs, sampled roughly 5 days after vaccination. The CDR3: CASSLTLRENYGYTF. The DNA for the CDR3 is TGCGCCAGCAGCTTAACCCTCCGGGAAAACTATGGCTACACCTTC.